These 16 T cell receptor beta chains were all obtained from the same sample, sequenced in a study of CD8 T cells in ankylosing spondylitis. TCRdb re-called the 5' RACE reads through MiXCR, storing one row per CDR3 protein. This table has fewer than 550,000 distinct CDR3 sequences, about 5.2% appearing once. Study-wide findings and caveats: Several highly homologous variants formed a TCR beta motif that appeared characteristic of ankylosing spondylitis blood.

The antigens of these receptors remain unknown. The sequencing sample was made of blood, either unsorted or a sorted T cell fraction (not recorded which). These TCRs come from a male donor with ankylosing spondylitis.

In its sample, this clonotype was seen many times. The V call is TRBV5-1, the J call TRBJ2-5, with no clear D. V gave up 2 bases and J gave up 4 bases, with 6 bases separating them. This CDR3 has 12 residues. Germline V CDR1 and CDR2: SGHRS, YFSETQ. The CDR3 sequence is CASSFERETQYF. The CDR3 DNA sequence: TGCGCCAGCAGCTTTGAACGAGAGACCCAGTACTTC.

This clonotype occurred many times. Here the CDR3 reads CAIGLAEDSTDTQYF. The CDR3 region has the DNA TGTGCCATCGGACTAGCGGAAGATAGCACAGATACGCAGTATTTT. The chain recombines TRBV10-3 with TRBJ2-3; 10 bases fit TRBD2. The CDR3 spans 15 residues. From germline, CDR1 is ENHRY and CDR2 SYGVKD. Trimming at V came to 8 bases and at J to 0 bases, leaving 5 bases not matched to a gene.

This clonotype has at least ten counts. CDR3: CASSPTELEAFF. CDR3 DNA sequence: TGTGCCAGCAGCCCGACAGAGCTTGAAGCTTTCTTT. This chain links TRBV12-3 or TRBV12-4 with TRBJ1-1, with D perhaps TRBD1 (5 bases). The CDR3 is made up of 12 amino acids. V dropped 6 bases and J dropped 7 bases, with 12 bases sitting between them.

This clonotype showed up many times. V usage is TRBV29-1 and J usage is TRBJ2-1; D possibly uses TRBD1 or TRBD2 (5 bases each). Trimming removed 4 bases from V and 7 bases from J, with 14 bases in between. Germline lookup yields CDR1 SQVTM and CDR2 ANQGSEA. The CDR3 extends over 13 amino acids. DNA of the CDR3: TGCAGCGTTGCCCGACCTGAGGGGAATGAGCAGTTCTTC. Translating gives CSVARPEGNEQFF.

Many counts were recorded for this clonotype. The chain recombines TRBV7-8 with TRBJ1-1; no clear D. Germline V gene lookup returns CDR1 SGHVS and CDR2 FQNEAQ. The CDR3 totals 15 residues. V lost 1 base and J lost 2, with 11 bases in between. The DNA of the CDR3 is TGTGCCAGCAGCTTAGTATGGGCAGAAAACACTGAAGCTTTCTTT. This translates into CASSLVWAENTEAFF.

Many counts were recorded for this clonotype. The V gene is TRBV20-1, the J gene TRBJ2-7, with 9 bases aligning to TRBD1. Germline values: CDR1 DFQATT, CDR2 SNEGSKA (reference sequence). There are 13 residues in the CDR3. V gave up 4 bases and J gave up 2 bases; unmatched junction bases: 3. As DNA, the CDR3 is TGCAGTGCTATGAGGGACAGGGCCTACGAGCAGTACTTC. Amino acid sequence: CSAMRDRAYEQYF.

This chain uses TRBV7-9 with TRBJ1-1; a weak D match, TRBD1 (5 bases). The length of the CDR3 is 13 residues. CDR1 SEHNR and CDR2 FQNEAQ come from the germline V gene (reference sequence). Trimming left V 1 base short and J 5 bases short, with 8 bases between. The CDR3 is CASSLEPGTEAFF. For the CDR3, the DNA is TGTGCCAGCAGCTTAGAACCAGGGACTGAAGCTTTCTTT.

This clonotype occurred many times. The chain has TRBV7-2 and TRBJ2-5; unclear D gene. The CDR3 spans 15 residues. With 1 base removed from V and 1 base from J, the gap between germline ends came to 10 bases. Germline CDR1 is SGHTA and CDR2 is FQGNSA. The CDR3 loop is CASSLGTASQETQYF. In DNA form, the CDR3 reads TGTGCCAGCAGCTTAGGAACAGCGTCCCAAGAGACCCAGTACTTC.

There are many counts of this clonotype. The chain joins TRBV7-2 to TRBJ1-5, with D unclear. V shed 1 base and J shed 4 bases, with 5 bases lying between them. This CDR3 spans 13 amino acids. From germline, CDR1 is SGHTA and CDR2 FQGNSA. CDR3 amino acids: CASSLDHNQPQHF. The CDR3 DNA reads TGTGCCAGCAGCTTAGACCATAATCAGCCCCAGCATTTT.

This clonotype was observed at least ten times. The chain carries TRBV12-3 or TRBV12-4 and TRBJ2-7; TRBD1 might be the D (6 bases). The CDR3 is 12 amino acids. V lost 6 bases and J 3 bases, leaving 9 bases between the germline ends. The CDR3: CASRPQGYEQYF. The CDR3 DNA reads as TGTGCCAGCAGACCACAGGGCTACGAGCAGTACTTC.

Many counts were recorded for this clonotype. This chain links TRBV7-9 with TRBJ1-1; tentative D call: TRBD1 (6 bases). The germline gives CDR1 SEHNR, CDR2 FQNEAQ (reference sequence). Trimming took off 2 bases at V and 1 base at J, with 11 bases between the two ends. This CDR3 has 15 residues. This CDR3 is CASSLTRGQNTEAFF. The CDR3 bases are TGTGCCAGCAGCTTAACTCGGGGACAGAACACTGAAGCTTTCTTT. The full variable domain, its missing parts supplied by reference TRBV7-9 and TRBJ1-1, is DTGVSQNPRHKITKRGQNVTFRCDPISEHNRLYWYRQTLGQGPEFLTYFQNEAQLEKSRLLSDRFSAERPKGSFSTLEIQRTEQGDSAMYLCASSLTRGQNTEAFFGQGTRLTVV.

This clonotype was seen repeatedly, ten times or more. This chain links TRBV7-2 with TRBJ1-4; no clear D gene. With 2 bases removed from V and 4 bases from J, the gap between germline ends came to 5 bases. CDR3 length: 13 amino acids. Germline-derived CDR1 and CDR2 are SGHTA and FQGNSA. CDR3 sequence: CASSLTFNEKLFF. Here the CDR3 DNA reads TGTGCCAGCAGCTTAACATTTAATGAAAAACTGTTTTTT.

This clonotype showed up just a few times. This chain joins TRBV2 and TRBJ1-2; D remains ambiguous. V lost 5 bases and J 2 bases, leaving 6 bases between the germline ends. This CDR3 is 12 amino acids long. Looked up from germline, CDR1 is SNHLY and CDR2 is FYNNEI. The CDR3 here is CASSTENYGYTF. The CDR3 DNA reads TGTGCCAGCAGTACGGAGAACTATGGCTACACCTTC.

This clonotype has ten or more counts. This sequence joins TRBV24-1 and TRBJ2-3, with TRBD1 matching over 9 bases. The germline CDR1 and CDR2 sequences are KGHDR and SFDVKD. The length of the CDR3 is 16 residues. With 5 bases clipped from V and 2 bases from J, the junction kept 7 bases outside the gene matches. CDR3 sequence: CATSAPLQGATDTQYF. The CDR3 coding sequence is TGTGCCACCAGTGCTCCTTTACAGGGGGCCACAGATACGCAGTATTTT.

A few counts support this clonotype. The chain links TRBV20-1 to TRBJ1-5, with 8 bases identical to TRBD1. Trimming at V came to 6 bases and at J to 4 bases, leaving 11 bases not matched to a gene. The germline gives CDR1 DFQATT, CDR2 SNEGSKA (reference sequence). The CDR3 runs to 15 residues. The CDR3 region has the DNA TGCAGTGCCGCAGGGGGCCTCCAAGGGAATCAGCCCCAGCATTTT. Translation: CSAAGGLQGNQPQHF.

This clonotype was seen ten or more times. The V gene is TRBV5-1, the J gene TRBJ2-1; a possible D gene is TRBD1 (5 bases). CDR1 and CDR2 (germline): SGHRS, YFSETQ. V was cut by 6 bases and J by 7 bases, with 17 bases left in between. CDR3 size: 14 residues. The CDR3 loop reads CASNFGRALNEQFF. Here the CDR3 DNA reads TGCGCCAGCAATTTCGGCAGGGCGCTAAATGAGCAGTTCTTC.